Each of the 18 T cell receptor beta chains below was sequenced from the same sample in a study of blood T cell repertoires in COVID-19 (dated by TCRdb to the early 2020s). The method was the immunoSEQ multiplex PCR assay. As stored in TCRdb, this immuneACCESS dataset retains in-frame rearrangements with V and J assigned. A fraction of the clones does not appear; measured against another copy, unresolved V genes explain less than half of the discrepancy, and the remainder lacks a known reason. This sample is represented by under 200,000 clones; roughly 85% of them were singletons. Clones ranked in the top ten supply less than 20% of the sample. Sequenced material: PBMCs or T cells enriched from blood (not recorded which). The source is a man between 60 and 75 years old who had recovered from COVID-19.

This clone has a handful of counts. V gene TRBV28 combines with J gene TRBJ2-4; 8 nucleotides line up with TRBD1. Germline trimming cut 10 bases from V and 2 bases from J; bases unmatched to any gene: 7. CDR1 is MDHEN and CDR2 is SYDVKM in the germline V gene. This CDR3 is 14 amino acids long. CDR3 protein: CATTGAWTKNIQYF. For the CDR3, the DNA is TGTGCCACGACAGGGGCTTGGACCAAAAACATTCAGTACTTC.

The chain links TRBV6-4 to TRBJ1-5; D not certain. The CDR3 sequence is 13 residues long. The germline V and J ends were trimmed by 4 bases and 6 bases, with 10 bases remaining between them. CDR1 and CDR2 from the germline V gene are MRHNA and SNTAGT. The CDR3 region has the DNA TGTGCCAGCAGTGGACAAAGTGGTCAGCCCCAGCATTTT. Protein product: CASSGQSGQPQHF.

This chain joins TRBV29-1 and TRBJ2-7; 13 bases are shared with TRBD2. Trimming took 6 bases from V and 2 from J; bases not matched to a gene: 13. The CDR3 sequence is 17 residues long. Germline CDR1 reads SQVTM; CDR2 reads ANQGSEA. The CDR3 sequence is CSVRSSGTSGGAYEQYF. CDR3 nucleotides: TGCAGCGTCCGGTCTTCTGGAACTAGCGGGGGGGCCTACGAGCAGTACTTC.

The chain recombines TRBV5-4 with TRBJ2-1; TRBD2 aligns across 8 bases. This CDR3 contains 17 residues. In germline, CDR1 is SGHNT, CDR2 YYREEE (reference sequence). With 3 bases clipped from V and 4 bases from J, the junction kept 12 bases outside the gene matches. The CDR3 DNA follows: TGTGCCAGCAGCTCCCGCGTTGGGGCGGGAGGATACAATGAGCAGTTCTTC. Translated, it gives CASSSRVGAGGYNEQFF. Filled out from reference TRBV5-4 and TRBJ2-1, the complete variable domain reads ETGVTQSPTHLIKTRGQQVTLRCSSQSGHNTVSWYQQALGQGPQFIFQYYREEENGRGNFPPRFSGLQFPNYSSELNVNALELDDSALYLCASSSRVGAGGYNEQFFGPGTRLTVL.

CDR3: CASSLGQGVGSGANVLTF. CDR3 nucleotide sequence: TGTGCCAGCAGTTTAGGACAGGGGGTGGGCTCTGGGGCCAACGTCCTGACTTTC. The chain links TRBV28 to TRBJ2-6, with 10 bases that match TRBD1. Trimming at V came to 2 bases and at J to 0 bases, leaving 4 bases not matched to a gene. This CDR3 spans 18 amino acids. The germline gives CDR1 MDHEN, CDR2 SYDVKM.

In DNA form, the CDR3 reads TGTGCCAGCAGCTTCCCAGGGATTAATGAAAAACTGTTTTTT. Residues: CASSFPGINEKLFF. The chain is built from TRBV5-4 and TRBJ1-4, with D perhaps TRBD1 (5 bases). Germline V gene data show CDR1 as SGHNT and CDR2 as YYREEE (reference sequence). The ends were cut back, 2 bases at V and 4 bases at J, with 9 bases in the middle. The CDR3 runs to 14 residues.

This sequence joins TRBV9 and TRBJ2-2; 7 bases match TRBD2. CDR3 length: 20 residues. Germline V gene lookup returns CDR1 SGDLS and CDR2 YYNGEE. V shed 2 bases and J 1 base; nucleotides not matched to a gene: 17. CDR3 nucleotide sequence: TGTGCCAGCAGCGTGGGGGGTGGGCTAGCGGCCTTTTTGAACACCGGGGAGCTGTTTTTT. Its translation: CASSVGGGLAAFLNTGELFF.

The chain carries TRBV7-2 and TRBJ2-3, with D perhaps TRBD1 (5 bases). Trimming stripped 6 bases from V and 4 bases from J, with 23 bases between. CDR1 and CDR2 (germline): SGHTA, FQGNSA. The CDR3 spans 17 residues. DNA of the CDR3: TGTGCCAGCAGTCTACAAAACGGGTTAAGGGGCGCAGATACGCAGTATTTT. This translates into CASSLQNGLRGADTQYF.

This chain uses TRBV3-1 (or the pseudogene TRBV3-2) with TRBJ1-2; 10 bases are a match to TRBD1. The CDR3 consists of 13 residues. Germline CDR1 LGHDT, CDR2 YNNKEL (reference sequence). With V trimmed by 5 bases and J by 5 bases, 2 bases remained unmatched. CDR3 residues: CASSDRGLYGYTF. For the CDR3, the DNA is TGTGCCAGCAGCGACAGGGGGCTGTATGGCTACACCTTC.

The chain combines TRBV10-3 with TRBJ2-1; TRBD2 matches at 9 bases. V was clipped by 10 bases and J by 9 bases; unmatched bases: 10. Germline V lookup: CDR1 ENHRY, CDR2 SYGVKD. The CDR3 has 13 residues. The CDR3 DNA reads as TGTGCCAGCGAGGGACTAGCTTCCAGTGAGCAGTTCTTC. The encoded protein is CASEGLASSEQFF.

CDR3 loop: CASSFGHRSESGANVLTF. As DNA, the CDR3 is TGTGCCAGCAGCTTCGGTCACAGGTCAGAATCTGGGGCCAACGTCCTGACTTTC. V usage is TRBV11-2 and J usage is TRBJ2-6; D may be TRBD1 (5 bases). In germline, CDR1 is SGHAT, CDR2 FQNNGV. This CDR3 contains 18 residues. The germline V and J ends were trimmed by 3 bases and 1 base, with 16 bases remaining between them.

V usage is TRBV5-1 and J usage is TRBJ2-5; tentative D call: TRBD1 (5 bases). Trimming took 4 bases from V and 7 from J, leaving 14 bases between them. CDR1 SGHRS and CDR2 YFSETQ come from the germline V gene. The CDR3 is 13 amino acids. This CDR3 is CASSADGQGTQYF. The DNA of the CDR3 is TGCGCCAGCAGCGCGGACGGGCAGGGGACCCAGTACTTC.

The chain joins TRBV5-1 to TRBJ1-1; 7 positions match TRBD1. The CDR3 has 13 residues. Trimming at V came to 5 bases and at J to 2 bases, leaving 3 bases not matched to a gene. In germline, CDR1 is SGHRS, CDR2 YFSETQ. This CDR3 is CASRRQGNTEAFF. CDR3 coding DNA: TGCGCCAGCAGGCGACAGGGAAACACTGAAGCTTTCTTT.

The rearrangement joins TRBV2 to TRBJ2-7; TRBD1 matches 7 bases. Germline V CDR1 and CDR2: SNHLY, FYNNEI. The length of the CDR3 is 14 residues. V lost 6 bases and J lost 1; bases outside the gene matches: 6. CDR3 region: CASSLTGYSYEQYF. The DNA for the CDR3 is TGTGCCAGCAGCTTGACAGGGTATTCCTACGAGCAGTACTTC.

The CDR3 reads CASSVDPGHTYEQYF. CDR3 in DNA: TGTGCCAGCAGCGTAGACCCGGGACATACCTACGAGCAGTACTTC. This sequence joins TRBV9 and TRBJ2-7; tentative D call: TRBD1 (6 bases). The CDR3 consists of 15 residues. V shed 0 bases and J shed 2 bases, with 12 bases lying between them. The germline gives CDR1 SGDLS, CDR2 YYNGEE.

The chain links TRBV2 to TRBJ1-5; D is uncertain. CDR3 size: 14 residues. Looked up from germline, CDR1 is SNHLY and CDR2 is FYNNEI. V gave up 2 bases and J gave up 4 bases, with 9 bases separating them. CDR3 amino acids: CASSELSGNQPQHF. The CDR3 nucleotides read TGTGCCAGCAGTGAATTGTCAGGTAATCAGCCCCAGCATTTT.

V and J are TRBV7-8 and TRBJ2-3; TRBD1 agrees at 9 bases. CDR1 and CDR2 from the germline V gene are SGHVS and FQNEAQ. Germline trimming cut 7 bases from V and 5 bases from J; bases unmatched to any gene: 13. CDR3 length equals 16 residues. In DNA form, the CDR3 reads TGTGCCAGCACCCCACCCCGGACAGGGGTTAGAGATACGCAGTATTTT. This gives the protein CASTPPRTGVRDTQYF.

This clone appeared a few times. The chain employs TRBV19 and TRBJ2-3; 8 bases are shared with TRBD1. Trimming removed 0 bases from V and 0 bases from J; junction bases left unmatched: 17. Germline CDR1 reads LNHDA; CDR2 reads SQIVND (reference sequence). The length of the CDR3 is 21 residues. DNA of the CDR3: TGTGCCAGTAGTATAGATGGAACCCAGGGGGCCATGCCAGCTAGCACAGATACGCAGTATTTT. Its translation is CASSIDGTQGAMPASTDTQYF.